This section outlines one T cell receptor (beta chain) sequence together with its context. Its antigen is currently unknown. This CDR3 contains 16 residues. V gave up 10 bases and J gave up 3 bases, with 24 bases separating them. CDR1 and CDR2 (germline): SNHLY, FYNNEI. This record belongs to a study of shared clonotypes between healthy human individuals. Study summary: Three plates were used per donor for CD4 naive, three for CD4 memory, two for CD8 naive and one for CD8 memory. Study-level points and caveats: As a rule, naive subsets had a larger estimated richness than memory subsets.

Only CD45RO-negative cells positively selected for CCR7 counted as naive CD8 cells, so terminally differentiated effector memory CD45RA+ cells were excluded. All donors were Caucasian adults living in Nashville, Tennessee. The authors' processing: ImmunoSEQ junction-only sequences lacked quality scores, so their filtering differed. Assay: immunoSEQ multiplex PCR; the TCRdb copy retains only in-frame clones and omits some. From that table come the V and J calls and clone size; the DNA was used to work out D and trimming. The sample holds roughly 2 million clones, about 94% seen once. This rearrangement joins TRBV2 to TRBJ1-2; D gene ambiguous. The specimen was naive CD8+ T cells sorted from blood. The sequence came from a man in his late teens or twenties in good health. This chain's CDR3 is CAKPLAGPQKDYGYTF. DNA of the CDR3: TGTGCCAAACCATTAGCCGGGCCACAAAAGGACTATGGCTACACCTTC.